The clone carrying this TCR beta chain has a count of ten or more. Antigen: not known. This CDR3 is 15 amino acids long. The V end lost 2 bases, the J end lost 1 base, and 8 bases lay between the germline ends. Germline V CDR1 and CDR2: SGHVS, FQNEAQ. TCRdb reprocessed the 5' RACE reads with MiXCR, giving one entry per CDR3 protein. The data contain 200,000 to 250,000 distinct CDR3 sequences, over 9.5% of them singletons. This record belongs to a study of identical twins. Notes on the study in general: Modelling approaches yielded underestimates of out-of-frame TCR alpha sharing between monozygotic twins.

These same records also appear under a second study, on yellow fever vaccine responses in identical twins.

Sample: memory (CD45RO+) T cells sorted from blood. The chain combines TRBV7-8 with TRBJ2-2; D call uncertain. The clonotype was recovered from a woman younger than 35 in good health. The CDR3 spells CASSLIMGNTGELFF. CDR3 DNA: TGTGCCAGCAGCTTAATTATGGGGAACACCGGGGAGCTGTTTTTT.